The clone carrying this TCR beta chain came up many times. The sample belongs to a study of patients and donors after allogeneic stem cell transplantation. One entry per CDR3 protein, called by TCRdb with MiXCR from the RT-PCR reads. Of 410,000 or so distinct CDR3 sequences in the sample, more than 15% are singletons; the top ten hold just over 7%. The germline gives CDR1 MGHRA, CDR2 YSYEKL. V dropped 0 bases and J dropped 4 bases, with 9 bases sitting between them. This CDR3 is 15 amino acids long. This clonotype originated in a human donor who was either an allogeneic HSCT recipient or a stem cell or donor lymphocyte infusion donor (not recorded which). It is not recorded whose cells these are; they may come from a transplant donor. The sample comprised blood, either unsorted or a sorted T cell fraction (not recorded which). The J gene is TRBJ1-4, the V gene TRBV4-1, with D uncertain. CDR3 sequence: CASSQEAVLNEKLFF. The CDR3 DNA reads TGCGCCAGCAGCCAAGAGGCGGTACTTAATGAAAAACTGTTTTTT.